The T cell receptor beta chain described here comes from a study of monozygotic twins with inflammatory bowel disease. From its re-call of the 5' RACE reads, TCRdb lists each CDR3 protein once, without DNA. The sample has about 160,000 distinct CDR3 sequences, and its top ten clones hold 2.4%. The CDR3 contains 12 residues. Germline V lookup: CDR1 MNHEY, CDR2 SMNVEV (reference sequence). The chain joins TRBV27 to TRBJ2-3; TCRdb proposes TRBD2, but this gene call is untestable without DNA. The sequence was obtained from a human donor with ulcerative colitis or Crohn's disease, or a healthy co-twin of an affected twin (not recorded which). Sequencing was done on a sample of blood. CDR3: CASSGGEDTQYF.